This T cell receptor beta chain was captured by sequencing in a study of cytomegalovirus exposure and HLA in healthy donors. V was trimmed by 8 bases and J by 3 bases, leaving 8 bases between them. CDR1 is LNHDA and CDR2 is SQIVND in the germline V gene (reference sequence). This CDR3 is built from 11 residues. This clone was counted only a few times. The antigen is undetermined. Points from the study as a whole: With DRB1 most and HLA-C fewest, TCR association rates differed between HLA loci in a later analysis. Among TCR beta chains, those listed as cytomegalovirus-associated numbered approximately 150. Association of a missense DCLRE1C variant with TCR beta V- and J-gene trimming was reported in a later analysis.

With 60 Vbeta and 13 Jbeta primers, the PCR was carried out. Original data processing: A follow-up analysis tallied about 80 million unique TCR beta chains, roughly 11 million shared. Repertoires were generated with immunoSEQ multiplex PCR, while TCRdb's copy carries only in-frame clones and drops some. V, J and clone size are those of that table, while D and trimming were read from the DNA. The sample holds under 110,000 clones, 71% seen once. Sequencing was performed on PBMCs. This TCR came from a female donor in good health and CMV-seronegative. The chain employs TRBV19 and TRBJ2-7; TRBD1 might be the D (6 bases). CDR3: CASQGGYEQYF. CDR3 sequence (DNA): TGTGCCAGTCAAGGGGGCTACGAGCAGTACTTC.